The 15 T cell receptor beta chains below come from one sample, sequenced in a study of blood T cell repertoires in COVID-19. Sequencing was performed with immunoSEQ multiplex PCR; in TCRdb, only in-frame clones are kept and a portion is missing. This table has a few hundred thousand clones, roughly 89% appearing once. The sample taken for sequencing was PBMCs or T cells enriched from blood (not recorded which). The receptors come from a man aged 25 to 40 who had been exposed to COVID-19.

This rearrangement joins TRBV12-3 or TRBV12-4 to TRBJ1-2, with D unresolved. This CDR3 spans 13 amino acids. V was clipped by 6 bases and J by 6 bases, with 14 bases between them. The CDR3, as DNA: TGTGCCAGCAGAATGAATGAGGGAGATGGCTACACCTTC. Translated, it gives CASRMNEGDGYTF.

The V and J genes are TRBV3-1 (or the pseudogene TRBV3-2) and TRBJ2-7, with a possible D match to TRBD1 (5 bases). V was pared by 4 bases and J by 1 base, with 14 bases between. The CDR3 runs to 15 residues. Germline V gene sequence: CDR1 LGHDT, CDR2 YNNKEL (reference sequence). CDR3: CASSLSRGWSYEQYF. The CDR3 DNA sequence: TGTGCCAGCAGCCTATCAAGGGGTTGGTCCTACGAGCAGTACTTC.

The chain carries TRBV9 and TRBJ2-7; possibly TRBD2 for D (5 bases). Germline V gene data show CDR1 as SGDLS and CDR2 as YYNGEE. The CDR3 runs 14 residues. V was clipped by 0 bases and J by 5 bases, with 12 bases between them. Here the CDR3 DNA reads TGTGCCAGCAGCGTAGCGGTCGAGGGCCACGAGCAGTACTTC. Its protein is CASSVAVEGHEQYF.

The CDR3 here is CASSLTGPEGYTF. DNA for the CDR3: TGTGCCAGCAGCTTGACAGGCCCGGAAGGCTACACCTTC. V usage is TRBV7-3 and J usage is TRBJ1-2, with a weak D call TRBD1 (6 bases). Trimming removed 3 bases from V and 8 bases from J, with 13 bases in between. Germline CDR1 SGHTA, CDR2 FQGTGA. The CDR3 runs 13 residues.

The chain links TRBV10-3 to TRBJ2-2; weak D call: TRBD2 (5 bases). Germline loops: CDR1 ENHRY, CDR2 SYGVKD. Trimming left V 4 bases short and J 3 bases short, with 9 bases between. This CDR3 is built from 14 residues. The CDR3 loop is CAISAGLDTGELFF. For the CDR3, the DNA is TGTGCCATCAGTGCGGGGTTAGACACCGGGGAGCTGTTTTTT.

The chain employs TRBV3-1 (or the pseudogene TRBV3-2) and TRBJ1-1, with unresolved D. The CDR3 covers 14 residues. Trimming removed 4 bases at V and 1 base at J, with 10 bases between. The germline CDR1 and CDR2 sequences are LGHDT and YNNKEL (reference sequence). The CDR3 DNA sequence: TGTGCCAGCAGCCTTTCCACTTCGAACACTGAAGCTTTCTTT. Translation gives CASSLSTSNTEAFF.

The CDR3 is CASKTGENEQYF. In DNA, the CDR3 is TGTGCCAGCAAGACAGGGGAAAACGAGCAGTACTTC. The rearrangement links TRBV11-2 to TRBJ2-7; 8 bases are shared with TRBD1. V shed 7 bases, J shed 5 bases, and the junction held 4 bases outside the gene matches. CDR1 SGHAT and CDR2 FQNNGV come from the germline V gene. The CDR3 runs 12 residues.

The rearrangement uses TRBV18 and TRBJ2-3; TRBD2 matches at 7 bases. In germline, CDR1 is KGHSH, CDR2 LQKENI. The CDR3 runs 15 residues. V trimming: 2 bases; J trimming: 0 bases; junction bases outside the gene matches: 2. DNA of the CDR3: TGTGCCAGCTCACCAACGGGGGGAAGCACAGATACGCAGTATTTT. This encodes CASSPTGGSTDTQYF.

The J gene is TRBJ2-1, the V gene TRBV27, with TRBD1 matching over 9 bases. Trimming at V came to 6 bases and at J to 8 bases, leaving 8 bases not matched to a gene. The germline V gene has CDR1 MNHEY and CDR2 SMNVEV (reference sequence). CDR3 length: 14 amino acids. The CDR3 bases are TGTGCCAGCAGCCCAACGGGACAGGGTTATGAGCAGTTCTTC. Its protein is CASSPTGQGYEQFF.

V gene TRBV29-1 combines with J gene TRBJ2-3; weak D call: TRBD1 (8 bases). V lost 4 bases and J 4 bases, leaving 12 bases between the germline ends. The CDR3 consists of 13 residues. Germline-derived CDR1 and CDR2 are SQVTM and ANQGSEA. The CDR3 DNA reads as TGCAGCGTTGGGACAGGGAGGGCAGATACGCAGTATTTT. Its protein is CSVGTGRADTQYF.

Here the CDR3 reads CASSPSDRGNYGYTF. The CDR3 region has the DNA TGTGCCAGCTCACCGTCGGACAGGGGGAACTATGGCTACACCTTC. This chain links TRBV18 with TRBJ1-2, with TRBD1 identical over 10 bases. V shed 3 bases, J shed 2 bases, and the junction held 3 bases outside the gene matches. The CDR3 runs to 15 residues. Germline V gene lookup returns CDR1 KGHSH and CDR2 LQKENI.

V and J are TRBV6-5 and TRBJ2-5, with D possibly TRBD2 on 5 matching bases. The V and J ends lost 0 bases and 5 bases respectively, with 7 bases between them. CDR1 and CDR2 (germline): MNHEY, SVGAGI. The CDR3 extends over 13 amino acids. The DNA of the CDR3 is TGTGCCAGCAGTTACTCAGGGAGCGAGACCCAGTACTTC. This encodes CASSYSGSETQYF.

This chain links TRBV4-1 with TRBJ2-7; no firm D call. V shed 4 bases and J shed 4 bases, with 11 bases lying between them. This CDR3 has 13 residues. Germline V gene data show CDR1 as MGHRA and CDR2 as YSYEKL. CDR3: CASSPQFSYEQYF. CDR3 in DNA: TGCGCCAGCAGCCCACAGTTTAGTTACGAGCAGTACTTC.

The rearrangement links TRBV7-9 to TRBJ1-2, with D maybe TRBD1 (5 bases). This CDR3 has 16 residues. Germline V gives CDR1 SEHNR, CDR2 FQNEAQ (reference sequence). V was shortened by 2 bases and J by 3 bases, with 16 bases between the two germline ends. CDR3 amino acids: CASSLKGSEEYYGYTF. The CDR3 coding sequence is TGTGCCAGCAGCTTAAAGGGGTCAGAGGAGTACTATGGCTACACCTTC.

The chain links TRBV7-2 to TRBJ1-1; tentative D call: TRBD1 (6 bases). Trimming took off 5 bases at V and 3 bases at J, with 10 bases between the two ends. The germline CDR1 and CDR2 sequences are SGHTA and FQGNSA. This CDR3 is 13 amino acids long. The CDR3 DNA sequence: TGTGCCAGCAGCACACAGGGTTACACTGAAGCTTTCTTT. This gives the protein CASSTQGYTEAFF.